The present T cell receptor (beta chain) was sequenced within a study of vaccination effects on CD4 cells after COVID-19. About the research overall: Samples collected post-vaccine were obtained a median of 72 days after the second dose.

Isolating CD4+ T cells followed more than 9 days of culture. Each person got two doses of an mRNA SARS-CoV-2 vaccine, BNT162b2 or mRNA-1273. Previously uninfected by SARS-CoV-2, the vaccine recipients also showed negative nucleocapsid antibodies. Half-medium exchanges with IL-2 medium took place on days 3 and 7. Only in-frame clones appear in the TCRdb table, and some are missing; sequencing was by immunoSEQ multiplex PCR. The sample holds around 69,000 clones, 65% to 80% seen once. The study, taken as a whole, reports: Healthy vaccinees' vaccine-induced clones included only 1 of 255 cross-reacting with common cold coronaviruses.

In regard to this clone: The target antigen is unknown.

The ends lost 0 bases at V and 6 bases at J; junction bases unmatched: 6. The CDR3 runs 16 residues. Germline-derived CDR1 and CDR2 are LGHNA and YSLEER. The sequence was collected from a human donor who received a COVID-19 vaccine. Sequences were derived from CD4+ T cells from PBMCs cultured without peptide, sampled after COVID-19 vaccination. This chain connects TRBV4-3 to TRBJ1-4; TRBD1 aligns across 8 bases. The CDR3 protein is CASSQDSNRGYEKLFF. DNA for the CDR3: TGCGCCAGCAGCCAAGATTCGAACAGGGGGTATGAAAAACTGTTTTTT.